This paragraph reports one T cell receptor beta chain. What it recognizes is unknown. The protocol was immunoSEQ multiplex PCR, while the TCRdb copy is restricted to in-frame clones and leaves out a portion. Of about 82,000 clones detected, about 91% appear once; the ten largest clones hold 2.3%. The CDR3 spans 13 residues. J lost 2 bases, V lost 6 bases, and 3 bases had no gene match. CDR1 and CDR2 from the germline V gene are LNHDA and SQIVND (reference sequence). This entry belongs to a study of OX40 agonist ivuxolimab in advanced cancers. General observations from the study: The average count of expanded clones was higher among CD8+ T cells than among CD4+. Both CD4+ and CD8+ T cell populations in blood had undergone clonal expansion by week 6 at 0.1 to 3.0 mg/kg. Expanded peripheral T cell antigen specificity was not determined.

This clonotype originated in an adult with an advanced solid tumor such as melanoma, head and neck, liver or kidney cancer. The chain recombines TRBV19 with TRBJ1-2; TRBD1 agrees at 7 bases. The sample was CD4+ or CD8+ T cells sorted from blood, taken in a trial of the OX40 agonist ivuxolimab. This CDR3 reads CASRSGQNYGYTF. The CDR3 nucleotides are TGTGCCAGTAGGTCGGGACAGAACTATGGCTACACCTTC.